This T cell receptor (beta chain) emerged from a study of technical replicates of blood from several donors. Trimming removed 7 bases from V and 0 bases from J; junction bases left unmatched: 6. Germline CDR1 and CDR2: SQVTM and ANQGSEA. The CDR3 contains 13 residues. Generated by immunoSEQ multiplex PCR, the TCRdb table keeps only in-frame clones and is missing some. The table lists 95,000 to 100,000 clones, over 90% of them singletons, with 0.21% in the top ten. Material for sequencing was T cells isolated from PBMCs. This rearrangement joins TRBV29-1 to TRBJ2-7; 7 positions agree with TRBD1. This receptor was obtained from a human donor in good health. The CDR3 region is CSAAQGISYEQYF. The CDR3 coding sequence is TGCAGCGCTGCACAGGGGATCTCCTACGAGCAGTACTTC.